The clone carrying this T cell receptor beta chain was counted only a few times. Its antigen is unknown. The data were taken from a study of blood T cells in healthy people across ages. Study findings and constraints: Older age went with lower TCR beta diversity per million T cells, in a roughly linear way.

It was with a sample-barcoded 5' primer and a J-beta primer mix that a second PCR of roughly 7 to 12 cycles was run. Each cDNA molecule, via a template-switch adaptor with 12 random nucleotides, was tagged. TCRdb recomputed calls from the 5' RACE reads with MiXCR, one row per CDR3 protein. Of approximately 900,000 distinct CDR3 sequences in the sample, approximately 49% were seen once. Each sample gave at least 7 million isolated PBMCs. The clonotype originates from a man aged 25 to 40 in good health. The sample comprised blood.

CDR3 coding DNA: TGCAGCGTCAACAGGGGATTCTATGGCTACACCTTC. This sequence encodes CSVNRGFYGYTF. The V call is TRBV29-1, the J call TRBJ1-2; 7 bases line up with TRBD1. The V and J ends lost 6 bases and 4 bases, in that order; junction bases with no gene match: 5. The CDR3 length is 12 residues. Germline lookup yields CDR1 SQVTM and CDR2 ANQGSEA.